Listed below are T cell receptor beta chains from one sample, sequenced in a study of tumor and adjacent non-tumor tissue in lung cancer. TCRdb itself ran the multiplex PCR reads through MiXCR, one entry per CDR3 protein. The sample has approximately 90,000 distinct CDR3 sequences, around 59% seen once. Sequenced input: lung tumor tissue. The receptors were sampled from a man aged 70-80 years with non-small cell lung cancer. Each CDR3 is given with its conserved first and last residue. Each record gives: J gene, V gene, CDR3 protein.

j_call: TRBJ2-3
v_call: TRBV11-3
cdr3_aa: CASSNSGNTQYF

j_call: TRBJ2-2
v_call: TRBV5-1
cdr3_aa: CASSLRLAGNTGELFF

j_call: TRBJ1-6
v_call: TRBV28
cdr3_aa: CASSLSGGANSPLHF

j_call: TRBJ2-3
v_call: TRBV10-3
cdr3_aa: CAIADGLGEDTQYF

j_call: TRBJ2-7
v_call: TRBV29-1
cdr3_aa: CSAAGRGYEQYF

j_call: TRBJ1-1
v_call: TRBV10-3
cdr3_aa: CAIIESQDLNNEAFF

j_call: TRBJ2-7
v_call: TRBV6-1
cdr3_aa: CVSSEGGTGFGEQYF

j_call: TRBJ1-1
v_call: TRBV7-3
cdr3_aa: CASSRERNTEAFF

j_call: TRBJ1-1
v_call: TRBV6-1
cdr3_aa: CASSVKGLGSTKAFF

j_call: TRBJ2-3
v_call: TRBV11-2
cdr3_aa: CVSSPGLAGSLSTDTQYF

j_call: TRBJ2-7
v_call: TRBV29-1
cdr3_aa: CSAREGEQYF

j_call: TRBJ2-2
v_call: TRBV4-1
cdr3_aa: CASSQEVACNTGELFF

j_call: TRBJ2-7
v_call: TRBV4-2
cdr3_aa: CASSQVRGSSYEQYF